Following are 27 T cell receptor beta chains from one sample sequenced in a study of PD-1 blockade in classical Hodgkin lymphoma. TCRdb's table, derived via immunoSEQ multiplex PCR, lists solely in-frame clones and lacks some. This table holds about 61,000 clones, about 90% found once. Time point of the sample: cycle 4 day 1 (C4D1), after five to seven weeks of nivolumab. Brentuximab vedotin exposure varied among the patients, all of whom had relapsed after autologous stem cell transplantation. This material consisted of peripheral blood mononuclear cells (PBMCs), taken before the fourth cycle of nivolumab. The receptors originated from a human donor with classical Hodgkin lymphoma.

This chain connects TRBV5-1 to TRBJ2-6; 8 nucleotides line up with TRBD1. CDR1 is SGHRS, CDR2 YFSETQ, per germline. V lost 3 bases and J lost 3; bases outside the gene matches: 2. The CDR3 has 15 amino acids. For the CDR3, the DNA is TGCGCCAGCAGCTGGACAGGGAATGGGGCCAACGTCCTGACTTTC. Protein sequence: CASSWTGNGANVLTF. The full variable domain, rest sourced from reference TRBV5-1 and TRBJ2-6, is KAGVTQTPRYLIKTRGQQVTLSCSPISGHRSVSWYQQTPGQGLQFLFEYFSETQRNKGNFPGRFSGRQFSNSRSEMNVSTLELGDSALYLCASSWTGNGANVLTFGAGSRLTVL.

The table lists this clone with a count of one. This chain connects TRBV19 to TRBJ2-4; a possible D gene is TRBD1 (7 bases). Germline CDR1 reads LNHDA; CDR2 reads SQIVND (reference sequence). The CDR3 length is 13 residues. V was clipped by 5 bases and J by 8 bases, with 13 bases between them. CDR3 DNA: TGTGCCAGTAGTTTTCAGGGGGGAGACATTCAGTACTTC. Protein: CASSFQGGDIQYF.

This clone appeared a single time. This rearrangement joins TRBV4-1 to TRBJ1-4, with 7 bases matching TRBD1. The CDR3 contains 14 residues. The germline V gene has CDR1 MGHRA and CDR2 YSYEKL. Trimming at V came to 0 bases and at J to 8 bases, leaving 3 bases not matched to a gene. CDR3 sequence reads: CASSQEPGQEKLFF. The CDR3 DNA reads TGCGCCAGCAGCCAAGAGCCGGGACAGGAAAAACTGTTTTTT.

This chain uses TRBV7-8 with TRBJ1-6, with D possibly being TRBD1 (6 bases). Trimming cost V 0 bases and J 11 bases, with 14 bases left between them. This CDR3 is built from 15 residues. Germline V gene data show CDR1 as SGHVS and CDR2 as FQNEAQ. The CDR3 here is CASSLAGGGSAPLHF. The CDR3 nucleotides are TGTGCCAGCAGCTTAGCGGGGGGCGGCTCTGCACCCCTCCACTTT.

The rearrangement links TRBV30 to TRBJ1-5; D possibly corresponds to TRBD1 (5 bases). The CDR3 totals 15 residues. Germline V gene sequence: CDR1 GTSNPN, CDR2 SVGIG (reference sequence). The germline V and J ends were trimmed by 3 bases and 6 bases, with 18 bases remaining between them. The CDR3 sequence: CAWSGPGVGGQPQHF. DNA of the CDR3: TGTGCCTGGAGCGGACCGGGGGTTGGGGGTCAGCCCCAGCATTTT.

This chain's CDR3 is CASSYVGQGTGAFF. CDR3 sequence (DNA): TGTGCCAGCAGTTACGTTGGACAGGGGACGGGAGCTTTCTTT. The chain links TRBV6-5 to TRBJ1-1; TRBD1 aligns across 9 bases. V shed 2 bases, J shed 10 bases, and the junction held 8 bases outside the gene matches. CDR3 size: 14 residues. Looked up from germline, CDR1 is MNHEY and CDR2 is SVGAGI.

The chain has TRBV5-1 and TRBJ2-3, with 9 positions matching TRBD1. The CDR3 runs 16 residues. Unmatched junction bases numbered 7, after V lost 0 bases and J lost 5 bases. Germline V CDR1 and CDR2: SGHRS, YFSETQ. In nucleotides, the CDR3 is TGCGCCAGCAGCTTGGCCGGGACAGGGTCGGGAGATACGCAGTATTTT. Its protein product is CASSLAGTGSGDTQYF.

This clone has only one observation. The CDR3 coding sequence is TGTGCCAGCAGCTTGGGGCAGGGGGCCTACAATGAGCAGTTCTTC. This encodes CASSLGQGAYNEQFF. The chain uses TRBV11-2 and TRBJ2-1, with 7 bases identical to TRBD1. The CDR3 is 15 amino acids. The germline gives CDR1 SGHAT, CDR2 FQNNGV. After removal of 3 bases from V and 2 bases from J, the junction contained 4 bases not matched to a gene. Using reference TRBV11-2 and TRBJ2-1 for the parts outside the CDR3, the full variable domain is EAGVAQSPRYKIIEKRQSVAFWCNPISGHATLYWYQQILGQGPKLLIQFQNNGVVDDSQLPKDRFSAERLKGVDSTLKIQPAKLEDSAVYLCASSLGQGAYNEQFFGPGTRLTVL.

V and J are TRBV7-9 and TRBJ2-3, with D tentatively TRBD2 (7 bases). This CDR3 has 15 residues. The V gene lost 2 bases and the J gene lost 1 base, with 10 bases spanning the gap. The V gene's germline CDR1 is SEHNR and CDR2 FQNEAQ (reference sequence). Written as DNA, the CDR3 is TGTGCCAGCAGCTTACGGGGGGCTCGCACAGATACGCAGTATTTT. This gives the protein CASSLRGARTDTQYF.

This chain uses TRBV27 with TRBJ2-1, with 7 bases fitting TRBD2. The germline V gene encodes CDR1 MNHEY and CDR2 SMNVEV (reference sequence). This CDR3 region has 15 residues. V dropped 0 bases and J dropped 7; count of bases not matched to a gene: 6. CDR3 sequence: CASSLSPGGLNEQFF. The CDR3 coding sequence is TGTGCCAGCAGTTTATCCCCGGGGGGACTGAATGAGCAGTTCTTC.

The chain is built from TRBV7-8 and TRBJ2-5, with D unresolved. V shed 2 bases and J shed 7 bases, with 11 bases lying between them. Germline CDR1 reads SGHVS; CDR2 reads FQNEAQ. The CDR3 runs to 13 residues. CDR3 loop: CASSLNNVWTQYF. DNA of the CDR3: TGTGCCAGCAGCTTAAATAACGTGTGGACCCAGTACTTC.

The chain links TRBV7-9 to TRBJ2-7; the D call may be TRBD1 or TRBD2 (5 bases each). Germline CDR1 SEHNR, CDR2 FQNEAQ (reference sequence). V was cut by 1 base and J by 4 bases, with 14 bases left in between. The length of the CDR3 is 15 residues. CDR3 amino acids: CASSLGSGRGYEQYF. In DNA form, the CDR3 reads TGTGCCAGCAGCTTAGGTTCAGGGAGAGGTTACGAGCAGTACTTC.

This clone was seen a single time. This chain uses TRBV9 with TRBJ2-2, with D hard to call. The CDR3 runs to 14 residues. Germline V CDR1 and CDR2: SGDLS, YYNGEE. Trimming left V 4 bases short and J 4 bases short, with 11 bases between. The CDR3 sequence: CASSSTHFTGELFF. Here the CDR3 DNA reads TGTGCCAGCAGCTCGACACATTTCACCGGGGAGCTGTTTTTT.

The chain employs TRBV5-5 and TRBJ2-3; 8 nucleotides align to TRBD1. The CDR3 consists of 13 residues. With 0 bases clipped from V and 10 bases from J, the junction kept 4 bases outside the gene matches. The germline gives CDR1 SGHKS, CDR2 YYEKEE (reference sequence). The CDR3 DNA reads TGTGCCAGCAGCTTGGATAGGACAGGGTCGCAGTATTTT. This sequence encodes CASSLDRTGSQYF.

The chain links TRBV5-1 to TRBJ2-2; 9 bases fit TRBD2. V trimming: 5 bases; J trimming: 8 bases; junction bases outside the gene matches: 7. Germline CDR1 SGHRS, CDR2 YFSETQ. The CDR3 is 14 residues long. The CDR3 sequence is CASRQLAGLGELFF. The CDR3 DNA sequence: TGCGCCAGCAGACAACTAGCGGGTCTAGGGGAGCTGTTTTTT.

This chain joins TRBV5-6 and TRBJ2-3; the D gene is possibly TRBD2 (6 bases). Between the trimmed V and J ends, which lost 4 bases and 3 bases, there was a span of 18 bases. Germline CDR1 and CDR2: SGHDT and YYEEEE. The CDR3 is 16 residues long. CDR3 loop: CASSGGTFFGTDTQYF. CDR3 bases: TGTGCCAGCAGCGGGGGGACTTTCTTTGGGACAGATACGCAGTATTTT.

The rearrangement joins TRBV7-9 to TRBJ2-7; no firm D call. This CDR3 has 13 amino acids. The V gene lost 0 bases and the J gene lost 4 bases, with 7 bases spanning the gap. Germline values: CDR1 SEHNR, CDR2 FQNEAQ (reference sequence). CDR3 protein: CASSLAFKYEQYF. For the CDR3, the DNA is TGTGCCAGCAGCTTAGCGTTTAAGTACGAGCAGTACTTC.

The chain carries TRBV5-8 and TRBJ2-3; tentatively, D is TRBD1 or TRBD2 (5 bases each). The ends were cut back, 1 base at V and 4 bases at J, with 10 bases in the middle. Germline CDR1 SGHTS, CDR2 YDEGEE. The CDR3 spans 14 residues. CDR3: CASSLLGPADTQYF. DNA for the CDR3: TGTGCCAGCAGCTTGTTGGGACCGGCAGATACGCAGTATTTT.

The chain combines TRBV5-1 with TRBJ2-2; maybe TRBD2 (5 bases). V lost 4 bases to trimming and J lost 1 base, with 20 bases between them. This CDR3 is 18 amino acids long. Germline V gene sequence: CDR1 SGHRS, CDR2 YFSETQ. CDR3 amino acids: CASSPRPGAGENTGELFF. CDR3 in DNA: TGCGCCAGCAGCCCCCGCCCCGGCGCCGGGGAGAACACCGGGGAGCTGTTTTTT.

The J gene is TRBJ1-2, the V gene TRBV10-3; D not certain. The CDR3 covers 12 residues. Germline-derived CDR1 and CDR2 are ENHRY and SYGVKD. The V gene lost 3 bases and the J gene lost 6 bases, with 8 bases spanning the gap. CDR3 DNA: TGTGCCATCAGTGATCGGGAGGATGGCTACACCTTC. Translating it yields CAISDREDGYTF.

A note on this clone: Other DNA sequences of this sample code for an identical CDR3. The CDR3 nucleotides read TGCGCCAGCAGCTTGGAGGGCGGTCAGCCCCAGCATTTT. Protein: CASSLEGGQPQHF. The chain recombines TRBV5-1 with TRBJ1-5, with unresolved D. V was trimmed by 0 bases and J by 6 bases, leaving 7 bases between them. Per the germline V gene, CDR1 is SGHRS and CDR2 is YFSETQ. This CDR3 has 13 amino acids.

CDR3 sequence (DNA): TGTGCCAGCAGTAGACAGGGATTGAGCACCGGGGAGCTGTTTTTT. This sequence encodes CASSRQGLSTGELFF. The chain recombines TRBV6-6 with TRBJ2-2, with 7 positions matching TRBD1. The V gene's germline CDR1 is MNHNY and CDR2 SVGAGI (reference sequence). Unmatched junction bases numbered 7, after V lost 5 bases and J lost 4 bases. This CDR3 comprises 15 residues.

The chain is built from TRBV21-1 and TRBJ1-5; the D call in the table, TRBD1, was not verified against the DNA. TRBV21-1 is labeled a pseudogene. The CDR3 spans 16 residues. The CDR3 nucleotides are TGTGCCAGCAGCAAAGAGGGCCAGGGGCGCAATCAGCCCCAGCATTTT. It specifies CASSKEGQGRNQPQHF.

The chain combines TRBV5-1 with TRBJ2-7, with D perhaps matching TRBD1 (6 bases). The CDR3 contains 14 residues. The germline V and J ends were trimmed by 0 bases and 4 bases, with 11 bases remaining between them. Germline loops: CDR1 SGHRS, CDR2 YFSETQ. The CDR3 coding sequence is TGCGCCAGCAGCTTGGGGGGGCATAGTTACGAGCAGTACTTC. As protein: CASSLGGHSYEQYF.

This sequence joins TRBV5-1 and TRBJ2-5; D possibly matches TRBD1 or TRBD2 (5 bases each). The V gene's germline CDR1 is SGHRS and CDR2 YFSETQ. CDR3 size: 15 residues. V dropped 7 bases and J dropped 5 bases, with 21 bases sitting between them. CDR3 sequence reads: CASGSGPTSSETQYF. The DNA of the CDR3 is TGCGCCAGCGGATCGGGGCCAACTTCCTCGGAGACCCAGTACTTC.

This chain joins TRBV5-1 and TRBJ2-3, with 8 bases lining up with TRBD2. The CDR3 spans 15 residues. Germline V lookup: CDR1 SGHRS, CDR2 YFSETQ. The J segment lost 4 bases and the V segment lost 3 bases, leaving 7 bases of the junction unmatched. The CDR3 nucleotides are TGCGCCAGCAGCTCCCAGAGGGGACTAGCAGATACGCAGTATTTT. It specifies CASSSQRGLADTQYF.

The chain recombines TRBV6-6 with TRBJ1-5; D might be TRBD1 (5 bases). Germline CDR1 reads MNHNY; CDR2 reads SVGAGI (reference sequence). The length of the CDR3 is 15 residues. Between the trimmed V and J ends, which lost 7 bases and 5 bases, there was a span of 18 bases. As DNA, the CDR3 is TGTGCCAGCACCCGGGGAGGGGTCGGGGATCAGCCCCAGCATTTT. Translated: CASTRGGVGDQPQHF.